The following is a TCR beta chain sequence with its context. What antigen it recognizes has not been identified. Base qualities are not at hand, and no much larger clone is one base apart. The data are from a study of shared clonotypes between healthy human individuals (dated by TCRdb to 2020 to 2021). Study-wide context: A few men and a couple of women, aged 18 to 49 years, made up the cohort. To increase sequencing depth and limit assay-specific biases, TCR repertoire library preparation and sequencing were carried out by different laboratories using diverse techniques. For each donor, three plates each were used for CD4 naive and CD4 memory, two plates were used for CD8 naive, and one plate was used for CD8 memory. Per donor, leukapheresis produced somewhere between about 0.9 and 10 billion PBMCs. Blood TCR repertoires of about five healthy adults were deeply sequenced to estimate repertoire size and the extent of clonotype sharing between individuals. Broad study findings and their caveats: When a handful of donors were compared, the shared fraction of clonotypes was around 5% for naive CD4, approximately 3.5% for naive CD8, 2% to 2.5% for memory CD4, and less than 0.5% for memory CD8. Pairwise subsampling indicated that sequencing depth was expected to affect the degree of clonotype sharing among donors. Naive subsets generally had larger estimated clonotype richness than memory subsets. Compared with non-shared clonotypes, the clonotypes found in all four sorted-subset donors had higher generation probabilities. The small number of donors limited the genetic and exposure-history diversity represented. Rarefaction of sorted-subset datasets indicated incomplete sequencing despite the large sequencing depth. Only blood was sampled, and tissue TCR repertoires likely differ from those in blood.

Trimmed from V: 5 bases; trimmed from J: 7 bases; junction bases lacking a gene match: 10. The CDR3 covers 14 residues, taking in both the cysteine and the phenylalanine. Just CDR3 DNA is preserved here, 42 bases in frame from base 1. The germline V gene (reference sequence) gives CDR1 as SEHNR and CDR2 as FQNEAQ. CD8 naive samples consisted of CD45RO-negative cells that were positively selected for CCR7, yielding a CD45RA+CCR7+ population without TemRA cells. The donors were healthy, HIV-negative adults who had no recently reported acute infections or vaccinations. Every donor was a Caucasian adult residing in Nashville, Tennessee, USA. Blood was obtained by leukapheresis, after which PBMCs were separated by Ficoll-Histopaque density gradient centrifugation and cryopreserved in liquid nitrogen vapor phase. Analytical flow cytometry was used to check the purity and quantity of every magnetically sorted T cell population. Genomic DNA was isolated from each sorted fraction and quantified by UV absorbance on a Nanodrop 2000c.

Using the deep immunoSEQ assay, TCR CDR3 regions were amplified from genomic DNA by multiplex PCR. Extracted genomic DNA from each cell subset was spread evenly across all wells of several immunoSEQ 96-well plates, with each plate serving as a replicate. For sorted subsets, approximately 200 ng of genomic DNA, equivalent to 25,000 to 35,000 T cell genomes, went into each replicate PCR. Purified libraries were quantified with a Qubit 3.0 fluorometer, sized on a Bioanalyzer 2100, and re-quantified with the KAPA Library Quantification kit. A separate single-read 150-cycle Illumina NextSeq 550 flow cell was used to sequence each immunoSEQ 96-well plate. For the original study's pipeline: Because the immunoSEQ output included only junctional sequences and no quality scores, the filtering could not be the same as the filtering used for full-length reads. Sequences were annotated with PyIR, a Python wrapper for IgBLAST v1.9, and V/J genes and CDR3 were assigned using IMGT germline references. Reads were filtered out if the reads had weak V/J assignments (E-value above 1e-6), no CDR3, stop codons, out-of-frame junctions, or ambiguous translated residues. V3J clonotypes were defined as sequences sharing an identical inferred V gene, J gene, and CDR3 amino acid sequence. Percentage overlap between repertoires was calculated by dividing the number of shared unique clonotypes by the size of the smaller repertoire. Richness of each repertoire was evaluated using RTK rarefaction, the Chao1 estimator, and Recon v2.1 estimates of unobserved clonotypes. For all TCRbeta clonotypes obtained by the gDNA method from a few donors, generation probabilities were computed with OLGA. What TCRdb holds here is the immuneACCESS table cut down to in-frame rearrangements. Part of the clones is not present; checked against another copy, under half of the missing clones reflect an unresolved V gene, and the others are unexplained. V and J calls and clone size are given by that table; D and trimming were obtained from the DNA. For this sample there are just over 2,000,000 clones; roughly 94% appear just once. The ten largest clonotypes hold 0.9% to 1.4% of the sample.

Sequenced input: naive CD8+ T cells sorted from blood. The cell subset or site label for this specimen denotes: CD45RA+CCR7+. The chain joins TRBV7-9 to TRBJ2-7; TRBD2 agrees with 8 junctional bases. The clonotype originates from a man between 18 and 35 years old in good health. The nucleotide sequence is TGTGCCAGCAGCGTCCCCGGGACTAGGGGAGAGCAGTACTTC. Its translation is CASSVPGTRGEQYF.